This T cell receptor (beta chain) was sequenced during a study of T cell responses to AZD1222 COVID-19 vaccine (dated by TCRdb to 2020 to 2023). Broadly, across the study: A total of 230 or so trial participants underwent TCR sequencing, of whom around 200 received two doses of AZD1222 and about 26 received two doses of the MenACWY control vaccine. Trial participants were enrolled by age into 18-55, 56-69 and 70-plus year subgroups, with 148, 28 and 57 TCR-sequenced participants respectively. The investigation overall reported the following: Participants were mostly white British, with more females than males. The authors suggested clonal diversity may have been underestimated. In the small 56-69-year group, the increase in depth fell short of significance, most likely because of low power. No day 14 peak-response samples were available, so repertoires were characterized only after the peak T cell response. Epitopes outside the regions mutated in the B.1.351 and B.1.1.7 variants were reportedly recognized by nearly half of the unique spike-specific TCRs. After two AZD1222 doses, spike-specific TCR breadth and depth were significantly higher than at day 0 and than in MenACWY recipients. Conclusions about previously exposed vaccinees are limited because only six or seven AZD1222 recipients were SARS-CoV-2 seropositive at baseline. CD4 TCRs associated with the vaccine covered the entire spike protein, and the dominant responses were in regions 160-218 and 743-854.

Of note for this clone: Its antigen is unknown. No base quality values were provided; no much bigger clone lies one nucleotide off.

The CDR3 regions of human TCRbeta chains were subjected to immunosequencing. Turning to the authors' computational methods: Repertoire TCRs were matched against a reference library of SARS-CoV-2-specific TCRs generated with the MIRA antigen-specificity platform. Breadth was defined as the fraction of unique TCRs that were SARS-CoV-2-associated. Depth was defined as the fraction of total T cells that were SARS-CoV-2-associated. Using the MIRA data, each spike-specific TCR was mapped to the spike region that the TCR reacts to and placed in a CD4 or CD8 class. Log10-transformed breadth and depth values were compared by one-way ANOVA with Sidak's multiple comparisons tests. As stored in TCRdb, this immuneACCESS dataset retains in-frame rearrangements with V and J assigned. A fraction of the clones does not appear; measured against another copy, unresolved V genes explain less than half of the discrepancy, and the remainder lacks a known reason. That table furnishes V, J and clone size, whereas the DNA furnished D and trimming. The sample contains fewer than 110,000 clones, more than 70% of them found a single time. The ten largest clones add up to about 9.4% of the sample.

The sample's time point, from its label and the paper: about 28 days (+/-7) after the second vaccine dose. Because spike-specific TCR depth and breadth did not differ between the two schedules, AZD1222 recipients who got a second dose at roughly 4 weeks were pooled with those who got a second dose at roughly 12 weeks. Vaccinee samples came from UK trials COV001 and COV002, including a single-blind randomized controlled phase 2/3 trial of AZD1222 (ChAdOx1 nCoV-19) in healthy adults. For TCRbeta chain sequencing, PBMC samples from trial participants were taken at day 0 and at day 28 after the second dose. The source was peripheral blood, collected 28 days after the second AZD1222 dose. The TCR originated in an adult who received the AZD1222 COVID-19 vaccine.

The CDR3 region has the sequence CASSLEGIETQYF. The DNA sequence reads TGCGCCAGCAGCTTGGAAGGGATCGAGACCCAGTACTTC. The rearranged chain carries TRBV5-1 and TRBJ2-5; the D segment cannot be called with confidence. CDR1 and CDR2 (SGHRS, YFSETQ) derive from the germline V gene. Counted from cysteine to phenylalanine, this CDR3 has 13 amino acids. Kept here is only the CDR3 DNA, which spans 39 bases and is read in frame from base 1. V and J lose 0 bases and 5 bases, and a span of 8 bases separates them. Full variable domain (CDR3 extended with the reference TRBV5-1 and TRBJ2-5 proteins): KAGVTQTPRYLIKTRGQQVTLSCSPISGHRSVSWYQQTPGQGLQFLFEYFSETQRNKGNFPGRFSGRQFSNSRSEMNVSTLELGDSALYLCASSLEGIETQYFGPGTRLLVL.